This T cell receptor beta chain was sequenced in a study of T cells in Graves' hyperthyroidism and ophthalmopathy (dated by TCRdb to the late 2010s). Concerning the study at large: To identify TCR V-J signatures that set the groups apart, the researchers used a discovery cohort of roughly 100 patients, made up of roughly 40 with Graves' ophthalmopathy and some 60 with stable Graves' hyperthyroidism. The 100 discovery patients were divided at random into training and test sets in a 7:3 ratio. In addition, the study compared T-cell repertoires in thyroid tissue and in blood from 6 or 7 Graves' hyperthyroidism patients. After blood sampling, hyperthyroidism patients were treated with methimazole at a starting dose of 30 mg daily, and ophthalmopathy patients were treated with high-dose intravenous methylprednisolone. An independent validation cohort of around 19 hyperthyroidism patients and about 15 patients who later progressed to ophthalmopathy tested prospective prediction of ophthalmopathy. The paper describes TCR Vbeta CDR3 sequencing of fewer than 150 peripheral blood samples, made up of 43 ophthalmopathy patients, some 76 hyperthyroidism patients and roughly 17 progressor patients.

With regard to this clonotype: The target of this receptor is not known. The input lacks base qualities; no much larger clone sits a single base away.

Any patient with an uncontrolled infection, another autoimmune disease, pregnancy or lactation was excluded. Diagnoses were established on the basis of clinical symptoms, serum thyroxine and TRAb, thyroid ultrasound, and orbital computed tomography. Total RNA was extracted using Trizol reagent, and RNA quality was assessed on an Agilent 2100 Bioanalyzer. The investigation overall reported the following: No statistical method was used to set the sample size in advance, and investigators knew the group allocation. In validation, the model predicted progression to ophthalmopathy with 55% to 71% sensitivity and less than 80% specificity, a median of 6.5 months before onset. In cross-validation, a model built on a 13 V-J signature told ophthalmopathy apart from stable hyperthyroidism with under 90% sensitivity and roughly 83% specificity, and in testing the same model reached 80%/75%. Most expanded thyroid clonotypes (frequency above 0.001) were also found in blood, which suggests that blood repertoires may mirror thyroid immune responses.

Amplification of TCR beta CDR3 regions was carried out from RNA transcripts. A first-round RT-PCR of the TCR CDR3 used the HTBI primer set with the Qiagen OneStep RT-PCR kit. Libraries were constructed in a second round of multiplex PCR, after which size selection and purification were performed. Sequencing of the libraries was done on an Illumina HiSeq2000 using paired-end 100 bp reads. In the source study's methods: SOAPnuke was used to process the raw data, removing reads that contained adapters or uncalled bases, had a mean Phred below 15, or lacked an exact match to the constant primer or identifier. COPE v1.2.5 was used to merge high-quality paired reads, and clonotypes were defined as unique nucleotide sequences. MiTCR v1.1 was used to align clonotypes to the IMGT TRBV, TRBD and TRBJ reference segments. Only V-J combinations with frequency above 0.0001, covering approximately 99% of repertoires, were analysed. A TCS score was defined as the ratio of F50 (clonal expansion) to E x V (chaos), with BLOSUM62-based TCRdist applied between CDR3 peptides within each V-J. Welch's t-statistics and random forest reduced around 520 V-J features to 13, which were used in a naive Bayes classifier (R e1071). The similarity between thyroid and blood repertoires was quantified using the Morisita-Horn index. TCRdb reanalyzed the raw reads on its own, using fastp at Q25 for trimming and MiXCR for clone calling, and kept in-frame beta chains. Every distinct CDR3 protein forms one entry, paired with its most common genes and DNA. The V and J calls follow TCRdb's processing rather than the paper's. Counted in this sample were approximately 700,000 distinct CDR3 sequences; about 45% of them appeared once. Less than 8.5% of the sample is held by the ten biggest clonotypes.

Inclusive of the bounding cysteine and phenylalanine, the CDR3 is 14 residues long. Solely the CDR3 DNA is kept, with 42 bases framed from the first base. CDR1 KGHDR and CDR2 SFDVKD were looked up in the germline V gene. The V end loses 4 bases and the J end loses 5 bases, and a stretch of 13 bases separates them. The receptor was isolated from an adult man with Graves' disease, either hyperthyroidism or ophthalmopathy (not recorded which). In this chain, TRBV24-1 is recombined with TRBJ1-2; the D gene identity is not certain. Specimen: peripheral blood or thyroid tissue (not recorded which). The nucleotide sequence is given as TGTGCCACCAGTGACCCGGGCCTTCAATATGGCTACACCTTC. It is translated as CATSDPGLQYGYTF.